Shown below are 16 T cell receptor beta chains from a single sample sequenced in a study of T and B cells in COVID-19 patients. BIOMED2 TRB-A/B primer pools were used in multiplex TRB PCR. TCRdb re-analysed the multiplex PCR reads in MiXCR, keeping a single row per CDR3 protein. There are 8,500 to 9,500 distinct CDR3 sequences in the sample; over 35% occur only once, and about 56% lies in the top ten. TRB was amplified from about 250-500 ng of blood genomic DNA. Sequenced material: blood. The receptor source for this set is a human donor with active COVID-19.

The CDR3 here is CASSPPPPIYEQYF. The CDR3 bases are TGTGCCAGCTCACCACCCCCCCCTATCTACGAGCAGTACTTC. This chain links TRBV18 with TRBJ2-7; D is undetermined. V gave up 0 bases and J gave up 3 bases, with 9 bases separating them. The CDR3 is 14 amino acids. CDR1 and CDR2 (germline): KGHSH, LQKENI.

The sample holds one count of this clonotype. V gene TRBV12-3 or TRBV12-4 combines with J gene TRBJ2-5, with 10 bases matching TRBD1. V lost 3 bases, J lost 3 bases, and 4 bases stayed unmatched. The CDR3 has 15 residues. CDR3 amino acids: CASSLGQGLKETQYF. The DNA for the CDR3 is TGTGCCAGCAGTTTGGGACAGGGGTTAAAAGAGACCCAGTACTTC.

V and J are TRBV12-3 or TRBV12-4 and TRBJ2-1, with 9 bases matching TRBD2. This CDR3 contains 16 residues. The V gene end was trimmed by 7 bases and the J gene end by 3 bases; junction bases not matched to a gene: 10. The CDR3 DNA follows: TGTGCCAGCACCGGAAGACTAGCGGATTTCTACAATGAGCAGTTCTTC. Residues: CASTGRLADFYNEQFF.

This clonotype has more than one count but fewer than ten. J is TRBJ2-7 and V is TRBV6-6, with D tentatively TRBD1 or TRBD2 (5 bases each). Trimming removed 0 bases at V and 3 bases at J, with 12 bases between. Germline loops: CDR1 MNHNY, CDR2 SVGAGI (reference sequence). This CDR3 has 15 residues. The CDR3 DNA reads as TGTGCCAGCAGTTACTCGAGGGACCACCTCTACGAGCAGTACTTC. Its translation is CASSYSRDHLYEQYF.

The gene calls are TRBV12-3 or TRBV12-4 and TRBJ1-2; 8 positions agree with TRBD1. CDR3 length equals 14 residues. With V trimmed by 8 bases and J by 8 bases, 13 bases remained unmatched. For the CDR3, the DNA is TGTGCCAGCGGATACAATCAGGGGGCGGGAGGCTACACCTTC. Amino acid sequence: CASGYNQGAGGYTF.

The chain couples TRBV6-5 to TRBJ1-1, with D maybe TRBD1 (6 bases). This CDR3 has 15 amino acids. Germline CDR1 reads MNHEY; CDR2 reads SVGAGI. V dropped 0 bases and J dropped 5 bases, with 13 bases sitting between them. The CDR3 here is CASSYSAVRGTEAFF. CDR3 bases: TGTGCCAGCAGTTACTCGGCGGTGAGGGGGACTGAAGCTTTCTTT.

This clonotype was found a few times. The genes are TRBV6-5 and TRBJ2-2, with D unclear. Germline lookup yields CDR1 MNHEY and CDR2 SVGAGI. The CDR3 is 18 residues long. The V end lost 1 base, the J end lost 4 bases, and 19 bases lay between the germline ends. The CDR3: CASSYFNDTPTRTGELFF. The CDR3 DNA follows: TGTGCCAGCAGTTACTTTAACGATACACCGACCCGCACCGGGGAGCTGTTTTTT.

The chain is built from TRBV14 and TRBJ1-6, with D tentatively TRBD1 (5 bases). Germline V CDR1 and CDR2: SGHDN, FVKESK. The CDR3 covers 16 residues. The V gene lost 4 bases and the J gene lost 7 bases, with 17 bases spanning the gap. CDR3: CASSPQAGTANSPLHF. DNA for the CDR3: TGTGCCAGCAGCCCCCAGGCCGGGACGGCGAATTCACCCCTCCACTTT.

This chain connects TRBV6-2 or TRBV6-3 to TRBJ2-7; the D gene is possibly TRBD2 (6 bases). The V gene lost 7 bases and the J gene lost 1 base, with 17 bases spanning the gap. The germline V gene encodes CDR1 MNHEY and CDR2 SVGEGT. CDR3 size: 15 residues. The DNA for the CDR3 is TGTGCCAGCACCACTCCGGAAGCGGGTTCCTACGAGCAGTACTTC. This gives the protein CASTTPEAGSYEQYF.

About this clonotype itself: The junction does not match germline at one end; this may be a read error. This sequence joins TRBV19 and TRBJ2-3; D perhaps matches TRBD2 (6 bases). The CDR3 has 14 residues. The germline V gene encodes CDR1 LNHDA and CDR2 SQIVND (reference sequence). For the CDR3, the DNA is TGTGTCAGTAGTATAAATTGGGGGGCAGATACGCAGTATTTT. This codes for CVSSINWGADTQYF.

This clonotype was detected a few times. The chain has TRBV6-5 and TRBJ2-7, with 9 bases fitting TRBD1. CDR1 and CDR2 from the germline V gene are MNHEY and SVGAGI. V was clipped by 6 bases and J by 6 bases; unmatched bases: 12. This CDR3 spans 15 amino acids. CDR3 sequence (DNA): TGTGCCAGCAGCTCCCCAGAGGACAGGGGAGGCGAGCAGTACTTC. This translates into CASSSPEDRGGEQYF.

This clonotype was counted only a few times. The J gene is TRBJ1-6, the V gene TRBV5-4; 8 bases fit TRBD1. J gave up 7 bases and V 2 bases, and 5 bases lay outside the gene matches. This CDR3 region has 15 residues. CDR1 is SGHNT and CDR2 is YYREEE in the germline V gene (reference sequence). The CDR3 region has the DNA TGTGCCAGCAGCTTCCGGGACAGGACGAATTCACCCCTCCACTTT. This codes for CASSFRDRTNSPLHF.

The sample holds a few counts of this clonotype. This rearrangement joins TRBV6-5 to TRBJ2-7, with a possible D match to TRBD1 (5 bases). V lost 6 bases and J 3 bases, leaving 18 bases between the germline ends. Germline CDR1 reads MNHEY; CDR2 reads SVGAGI. The CDR3 length is 15 residues. The CDR3 sequence is CASSRLLGQNYEQYF. The CDR3 nucleotides are TGTGCCAGCAGCCGGCTCCTGGGGCAGAACTACGAGCAGTACTTC.

Only a few counts were recorded for this clonotype. The V and J genes are TRBV24-1 and TRBJ2-5, with D uncertain. Germline assignment: CDR1 KGHDR and CDR2 SFDVKD. V was pared by 4 bases and J by 2 bases, with 10 bases between. The CDR3 spans 14 residues. The DNA of the CDR3 is TGTGCCACCAGTGAGGCCGTAGGGCAAGAGACCCAGTACTTC. It encodes CATSEAVGQETQYF.

In its sample, this clonotype was seen once. The chain is built from TRBV5-1 and TRBJ1-4, with 10 bases aligning to TRBD1. CDR1 is SGHRS, CDR2 YFSETQ, per germline. The CDR3 has 16 amino acids. V trimming: 4 bases; J trimming: 4 bases; junction bases outside the gene matches: 7. CDR3 loop: CASSARQGANNEKLFF. DNA for the CDR3: TGCGCCAGCAGCGCACGACAGGGGGCGAATAATGAAAAACTGTTTTTT.

To note about this clonotype: A much larger clone is a single base away; this may be a read error. This chain uses TRBV29-1 with TRBJ2-6, with 7 nucleotides matching TRBD2. Per germline, CDR1 SQVTM and CDR2 ANQGSEA. CDR3 length: 18 amino acids. Germline trimming cut 3 bases from V and 0 bases from J; bases unmatched to any gene: 11. The CDR3 sequence: CSVDALGRGYSGANVLTF. CDR3 DNA sequence: TGCAGCGTTGACGCCCTTGGGAGGGGCTACTCTGGGGCCAACGTCCTGACTTTC.